Listed below are T cell receptor beta chains from one sample, sequenced in a study of blood T cell repertoires in COVID-19. Sequencing used immunoSEQ multiplex PCR; TCRdb keeps in-frame clones, though not all of them. The data hold about 94,000 clones, with roughly 84% observed a single time. The sample comprised peripheral blood. These receptors all stem from a man in his 60s with acute or convalescent COVID-19. The CDR3 runs from the conserved cysteine through the conserved F or W. The order of the fields is clone size, J gene, V gene, D gene, CDR3 length, CDR3 DNA, CDR3 protein. A D gene is named only where the DNA matches it firmly. Not all rows give a size; the values are once, few, many and, for expanded clones, a class.

size: -
J: TRBJ1-1
V: TRBV19
D: TRBD1
length: 15
DNA: TGTGCCAGTAGTGCCCAAAGGGGGCTGAACACTGAAGCTTTCTTT
CDR3: CASSAQRGLNTEAFF

size: -
J: TRBJ2-7
V: TRBV5-1
D: -
length: 16
DNA: TGCGCCAGCAGCTTGGAAGGCGGTTGGCGGAATATCGAGCAGTACTTC
CDR3: CASSLEGGWRNIEQYF

size: -
J: TRBJ2-4
V: TRBV27
D: TRBD2
length: 15
DNA: TGTGCCAGCAGTCAGGAGCGGGGGGACCTAAACATTCAGTACTTC
CDR3: CASSQERGDLNIQYF

size: -
J: TRBJ2-1
V: TRBV11-2
D: TRBD2
length: 15
DNA: TGTGCCAGCAGCTCGCTAGCGGGGCCCTACAATGAGCAGTTCTTC
CDR3: CASSSLAGPYNEQFF

size: -
J: TRBJ1-1
V: TRBV24-1
D: -
length: 15
DNA: TGTGCCACCAGTGCCCATACAGGGCTCAACACTGAAGCTTTCTTT
CDR3: CATSAHTGLNTEAFF

size: -
J: TRBJ1-1
V: TRBV7-9
D: TRBD1
length: 14
DNA: TGTGCCAGCAGCTCGGGACAGCAAAACACTGAAGCTTTCTTT
CDR3: CASSSGQQNTEAFF

size: -
J: TRBJ1-2
V: TRBV11-2
D: -
length: 14
DNA: TGTGCCAGCAGCCCTGGCTGGGGGGACTATGGCTACACCTTC
CDR3: CASSPGWGDYGYTF

size: few
J: TRBJ2-5
V: TRBV7-2
D: -
length: 14
DNA: TGTGCCAGCAGCTTATCTCCGGGGATAGAGACCCAGTACTTC
CDR3: CASSLSPGIETQYF

size: once
J: TRBJ1-1
V: TRBV4-2
D: -
length: 18
DNA: TGTGCCAGCAGCCAAGAGGTCGTGTTTGGGGGGGCGGACACTGAAGCTTTCTTT
CDR3: CASSQEVVFGGADTEAFF

size: once
J: TRBJ1-2
V: TRBV5-4
D: TRBD1
length: 13
DNA: TGTGCCAGCAGCGCAACAGGGGTCGGGGGCTACACCTTC
CDR3: CASSATGVGGYTF

size: -
J: TRBJ1-6
V: TRBV28
D: -
length: 15
DNA: TGTGCCAGCAGGCAACGGGACTCTCGATATTCACCCCTCCACTTT
CDR3: CASRQRDSRYSPLHF

size: -
J: TRBJ2-7
V: TRBV10-2
D: TRBD1
length: 16
DNA: TGCGCCAGCAGAGGACAGGGGGCGGTAGAAAACTACGAGCAGTACTTC
CDR3: CASRGQGAVENYEQYF

size: -
J: TRBJ2-1
V: TRBV5-1
D: TRBD1
length: 15
DNA: TGCGCCAGCAGCTTGGAGGACAGGCTTCGGGATGAGCAGTTCTTC
CDR3: CASSLEDRLRDEQFF

size: few
J: TRBJ1-2
V: TRBV2
D: -
length: 13
DNA: TGTGCCAGCAGTGGGGGAGGGCCTAGTGGCTACACCTTC
CDR3: CASSGGGPSGYTF

size: -
J: TRBJ2-1
V: TRBV19
D: TRBD2
length: 16
DNA: TGTGCCAGTAGTGCCCAAAGCGGGGGCGCCAACAATGAGCAGTTCTTC
CDR3: CASSAQSGGANNEQFF

size: -
J: TRBJ2-3
V: TRBV9
D: TRBD1
length: 17
DNA: TGTGCCAGCAGCGCAAACCGGGACAGTGGTTTTCCAGATACGCAGTATTTT
CDR3: CASSANRDSGFPDTQYF

size: once
J: TRBJ1-1
V: TRBV11-2
D: TRBD1
length: 15
DNA: TGTGCCAGCAGCTCACAGGGGGCGCGGAGCACTGAAGCTTTCTTT
CDR3: CASSSQGARSTEAFF

size: -
J: TRBJ2-7
V: TRBV5-5
D: TRBD2
length: 16
DNA: TGTGCCAGCAGCACGGGACTAGCGGGGAGCTTCTACGAGCAGTACTTC
CDR3: CASSTGLAGSFYEQYF

size: -
J: TRBJ1-1
V: TRBV19
D: -
length: 16
DNA: TGTGCCAGTAGTATAGTCCCGATACAGGGAAGAACTGAAGCTTTCTTT
CDR3: CASSIVPIQGRTEAFF

size: few
J: TRBJ2-7
V: TRBV7-3
D: -
length: 12
DNA: TGTGCCAGCAGTCCCGACAGGTTCGAGCAGTACTTC
CDR3: CASSPDRFEQYF